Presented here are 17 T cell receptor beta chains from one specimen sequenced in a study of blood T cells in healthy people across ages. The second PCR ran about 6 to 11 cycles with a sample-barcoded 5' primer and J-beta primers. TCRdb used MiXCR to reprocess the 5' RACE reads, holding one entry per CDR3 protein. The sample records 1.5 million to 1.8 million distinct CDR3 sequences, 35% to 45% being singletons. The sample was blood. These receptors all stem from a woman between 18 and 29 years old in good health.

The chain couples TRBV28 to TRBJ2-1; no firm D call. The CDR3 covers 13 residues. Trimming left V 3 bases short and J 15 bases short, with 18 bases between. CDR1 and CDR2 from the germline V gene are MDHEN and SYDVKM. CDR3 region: CASSFHSGRAPFF. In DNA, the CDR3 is TGTGCCAGCAGTTTCCACAGTGGCCGGGCTCCGTTCTTC.

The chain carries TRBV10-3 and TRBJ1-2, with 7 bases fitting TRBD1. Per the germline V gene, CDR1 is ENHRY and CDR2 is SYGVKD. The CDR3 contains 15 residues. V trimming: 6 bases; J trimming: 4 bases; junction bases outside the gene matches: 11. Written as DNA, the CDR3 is TGTGCCATCAGGACCCTTAGGACAGGAGTCTATGGCTACACCTTC. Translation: CAIRTLRTGVYGYTF.

CDR3: CATSDSLNEQYF. The CDR3 nucleotides read TGTGCCACCAGTGATTCCCTCAATGAGCAGTACTTC. V and J are TRBV24-1 and TRBJ2-7; D ambiguous. Per germline, CDR1 KGHDR and CDR2 SFDVKD. V was clipped by 2 bases and J by 7 bases, with 8 bases between them. The CDR3 covers 12 residues.

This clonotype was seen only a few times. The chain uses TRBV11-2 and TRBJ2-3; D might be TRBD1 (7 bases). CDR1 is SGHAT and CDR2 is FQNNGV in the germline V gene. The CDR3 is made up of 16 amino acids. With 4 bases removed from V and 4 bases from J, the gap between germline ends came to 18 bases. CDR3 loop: CASSSEGGQISDTQYF. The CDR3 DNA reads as TGTGCCAGCAGCTCCGAGGGGGGACAGATCTCAGATACGCAGTATTTT.

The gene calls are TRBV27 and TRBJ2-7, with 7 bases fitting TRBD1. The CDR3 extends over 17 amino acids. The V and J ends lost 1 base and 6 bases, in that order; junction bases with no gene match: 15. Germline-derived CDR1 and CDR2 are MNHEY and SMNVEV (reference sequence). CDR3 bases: TGTGCCAGCAGTTTATGGCTGCCAACGGGACAGTGGGGCGAGCAGTACTTC. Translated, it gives CASSLWLPTGQWGEQYF.

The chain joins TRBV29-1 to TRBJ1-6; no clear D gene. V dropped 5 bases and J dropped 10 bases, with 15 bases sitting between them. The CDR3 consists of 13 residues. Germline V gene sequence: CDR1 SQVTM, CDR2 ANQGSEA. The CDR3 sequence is CSVRGSVDSPLHF. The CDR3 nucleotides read TGCAGCGTTCGTGGCAGTGTGGACTCACCCCTCCACTTT. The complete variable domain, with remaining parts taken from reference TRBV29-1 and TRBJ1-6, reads SAVISQKPSRDICQRGTSLTIQCQVDSQVTMMFWYRQQPGQSLTLIATANQGSEATYESGFVIDKFPISRPNLTFSTLTVSNMSPEDSSIYLCSVRGSVDSPLHFGNGTRLTVT.

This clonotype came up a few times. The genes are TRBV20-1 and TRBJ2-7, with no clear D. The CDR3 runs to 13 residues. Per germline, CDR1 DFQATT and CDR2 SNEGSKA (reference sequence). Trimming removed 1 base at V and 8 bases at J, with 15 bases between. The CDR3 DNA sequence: TGCAGTGCTAGAGTGGGTAACTCTCAGAAGCAGTACTTC. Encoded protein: CSARVGNSQKQYF.

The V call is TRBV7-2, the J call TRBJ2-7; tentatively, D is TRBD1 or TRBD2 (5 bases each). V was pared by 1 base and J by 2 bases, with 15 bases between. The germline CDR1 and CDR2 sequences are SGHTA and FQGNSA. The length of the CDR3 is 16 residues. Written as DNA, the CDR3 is TGTGCCAGCAGCTTAGGGTCGGCAGGGACCGCCTACGAGCAGTACTTC. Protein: CASSLGSAGTAYEQYF.

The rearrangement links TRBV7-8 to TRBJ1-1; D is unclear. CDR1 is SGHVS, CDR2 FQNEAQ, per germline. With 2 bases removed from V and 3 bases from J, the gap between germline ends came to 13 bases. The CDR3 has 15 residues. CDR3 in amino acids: CASSLSLGWDTEAFF. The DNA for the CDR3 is TGTGCCAGCAGCTTATCTCTGGGGTGGGACACTGAAGCTTTCTTT.

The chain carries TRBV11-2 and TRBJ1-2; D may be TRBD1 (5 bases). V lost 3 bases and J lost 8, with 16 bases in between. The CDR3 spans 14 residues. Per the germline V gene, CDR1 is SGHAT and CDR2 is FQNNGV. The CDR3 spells CASSLPPGGVGYTF. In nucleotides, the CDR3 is TGTGCCAGCAGCTTGCCGCCGGGAGGGGTCGGCTACACCTTC.

The CDR3 bases are TGCGCCAGCCGCAGCTATCTAAACACTGAAGCTTTCTTT. Protein product: CASRSYLNTEAFF. V is TRBV5-1 and J is TRBJ1-1; D gene ambiguous. Germline CDR1 is SGHRS and CDR2 is YFSETQ. Deletions cut 7 bases from V and 2 bases from J, with 12 bases between. CDR3 length: 13 amino acids.

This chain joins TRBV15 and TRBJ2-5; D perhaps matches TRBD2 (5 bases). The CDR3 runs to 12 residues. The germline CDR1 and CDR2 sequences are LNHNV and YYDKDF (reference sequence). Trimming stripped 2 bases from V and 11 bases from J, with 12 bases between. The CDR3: CATSRPGSTQYF. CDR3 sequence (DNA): TGTGCCACCAGCAGACCGGGATCGACTCAGTACTTC.

CDR3 in DNA: TGTGCCAGCAGCTTAGAGTTTAATTCACCCCTCCACTTT. As protein: CASSLEFNSPLHF. The chain carries TRBV11-3 and TRBJ1-6; no definite D call. Germline-derived CDR1 and CDR2 are SGHNT and YENEEA. The CDR3 consists of 13 residues. V gave up 0 bases and J gave up 6 bases, with 3 bases separating them.

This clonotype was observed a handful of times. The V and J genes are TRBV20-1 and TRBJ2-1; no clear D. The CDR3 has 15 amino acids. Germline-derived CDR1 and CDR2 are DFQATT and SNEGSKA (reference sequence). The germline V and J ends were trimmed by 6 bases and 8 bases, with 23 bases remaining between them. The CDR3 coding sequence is TGCAGTGCCGACCGACCCCGGAAGTTTAACGATGAGCAGTTCTTC. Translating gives CSADRPRKFNDEQFF.

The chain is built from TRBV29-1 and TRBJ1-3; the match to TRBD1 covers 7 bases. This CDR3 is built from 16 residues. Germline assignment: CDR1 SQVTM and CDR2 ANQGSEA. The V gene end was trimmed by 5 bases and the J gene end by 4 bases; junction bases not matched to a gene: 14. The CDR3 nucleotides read TGCAGCGTTATCGCCGGGACAGCCTTTTCCGGAAACACCATATATTTT. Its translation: CSVIAGTAFSGNTIYF. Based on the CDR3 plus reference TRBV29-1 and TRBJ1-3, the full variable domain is SAVISQKPSRDICQRGTSLTIQCQVDSQVTMMFWYRQQPGQSLTLIATANQGSEATYESGFVIDKFPISRPNLTFSTLTVSNMSPEDSSIYLCSVIAGTAFSGNTIYFGEGSWLTVV.

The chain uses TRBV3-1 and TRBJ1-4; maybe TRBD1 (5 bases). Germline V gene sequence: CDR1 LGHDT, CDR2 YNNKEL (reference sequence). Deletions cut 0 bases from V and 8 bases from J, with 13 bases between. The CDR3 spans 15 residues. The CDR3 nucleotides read TGTGCCAGCAGCCAAGATTGGGGGGAGCGGGAAAAACTGTTTTTT. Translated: CASSQDWGEREKLFF. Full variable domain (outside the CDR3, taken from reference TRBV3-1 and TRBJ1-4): DTAVSQTPKYLVTQMGNDKSIKCEQNLGHDTMYWYKQDSKKFLKIMFSYNNKELIINETVPNRFSPKSPDKAHLNLHINSLELGDSAVYFCASSQDWGEREKLFFGSGTQLSVL.

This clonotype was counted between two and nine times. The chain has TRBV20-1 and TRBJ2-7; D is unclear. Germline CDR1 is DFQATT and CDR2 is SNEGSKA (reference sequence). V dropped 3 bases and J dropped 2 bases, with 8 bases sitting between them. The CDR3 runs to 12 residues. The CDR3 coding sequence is TGCAGTGCTAGGTCAATACCCTACGAGCAGTACTTC. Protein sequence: CSARSIPYEQYF.